This entry concerns a single T cell receptor (beta chain). This clonotype was picked up many times. Its antigen is currently not known. It has no much larger one-base neighbor in the sample; base qualities were not kept. This record belongs to a study of T-cell reconstitution after alpha-beta-depleted transplantation in children (dated by TCRdb to between 2015 and 2016). Looking at the study overall: The study quantitatively tracked T-cell immune reconstitution after TCRalphabeta/CD19-depleted allogeneic hematopoietic cell transplantation in children using TCR repertoire profiling.

This sample's treatment or condition label indicates: allogeneic hematopoietic cell transplantation with graft depleted of TCRalphabeta T cells and CD19 B cells. The children who served as transplant recipients had been given grafts of TCRalphabeta/CD19-depleted allogeneic hematopoietic cells. Preparation of the library involved PCR. These reads were obtained on an Illumina HiSeq 2500. TCR library preparation used molecular barcoding, with unique molecular identifiers applied to normalize quantification of the TCRbeta repertoire. Clones were called with MiXCR by TCRdb after fastp trimmed the public reads at Q25, and only in-frame beta chains were retained. Each CDR3 protein gets just one entry, which takes the most common genes and DNA from the rows behind it. This sample holds more than 200,000 distinct CDR3 sequences; more than 20% were observed only once. About 2.5% of the sample comes from the top ten.

What the research found in general, with its limitations: The apparently early recovery of alphabetaT-cell counts about two months after transplant reportedly depended on only several hundred rapidly expanded clones that came from non-depleted graft cells. In some patients, high TCRbeta diversity at day 60 was attributed to recipient T cells and intrathymic progenitors that had survived conditioning. Over the following months the frequencies of hyperexpanded clones went down, and after one year T-cell counts and TCRbeta diversity were mostly credited to newly produced T cells.

This receptor was obtained from a girl aged 2 to 10 with Fanconi anemia, due to receive a stem cell transplant. This sample comprised PBMCs, obtained before TCRalphabeta/CD19-depleted stem cell transplant.

The sequenced DNA: TGTGCCAGCAGCCCCGGACCCAATGAGCAGTTCTTC. Its protein reads: CASSPGPNEQFF. The chain uses TRBV4-2 and TRBJ2-1, with the D segment identity uncertain. The CDR3 runs 12 residues from the cysteine to the phenylalanine. Kept here is only the CDR3 DNA, which spans 36 bases and is read in frame from base 1. The junction carries 7 bases between V and J, which are trimmed by 4 bases and 6 bases respectively. From the germline V gene, CDR1 is LGHNA and CDR2 is YNFKEQ.